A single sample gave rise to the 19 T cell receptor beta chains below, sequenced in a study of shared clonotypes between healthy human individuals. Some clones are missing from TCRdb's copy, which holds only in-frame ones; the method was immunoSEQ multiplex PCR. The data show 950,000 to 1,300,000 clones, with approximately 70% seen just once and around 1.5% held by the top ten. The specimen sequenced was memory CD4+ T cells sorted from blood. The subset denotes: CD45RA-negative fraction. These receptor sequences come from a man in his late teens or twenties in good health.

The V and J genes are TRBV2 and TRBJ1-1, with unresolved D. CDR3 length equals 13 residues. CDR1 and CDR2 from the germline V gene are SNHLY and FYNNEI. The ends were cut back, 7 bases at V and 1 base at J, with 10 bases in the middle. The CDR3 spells CASTTDRNTEAFF. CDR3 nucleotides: TGTGCCAGCACTACCGACCGGAACACTGAAGCTTTCTTT.

The CDR3 sequence is CASSPDYSPLHF. In DNA form, the CDR3 reads TGTGCCAGCTCACCCGATTATTCACCCCTCCACTTT. The J gene is TRBJ1-6, the V gene TRBV18, with D unclear. The germline CDR1 and CDR2 sequences are KGHSH and LQKENI. CDR3 length: 12 amino acids. The germline V and J ends were trimmed by 3 bases and 8 bases, with 5 bases remaining between them. Full variable domain (rest looked up from reference TRBV18 and TRBJ1-6): NAGVMQNPRHLVRRRGQEARLRCSPMKGHSHVYWYRQLPEEGLKFMVYLQKENIIDESGMPKERFSAEFPKEGPSILRIQQVVRGDSAAYFCASSPDYSPLHFGNGTRLTVT.

CDR3 nucleotide sequence: TGTGCCAGCAGTGAATCCAGGGGGGGAATCTATGGCTACACCTTC. Translation: CASSESRGGIYGYTF. The chain combines TRBV6-1 with TRBJ1-2; 7 bases fit TRBD1. The germline CDR1 and CDR2 sequences are MNHNS and SASEGT. The J segment lost 4 bases and the V segment lost 2 bases, leaving 7 bases of the junction unmatched. CDR3 length: 15 amino acids.

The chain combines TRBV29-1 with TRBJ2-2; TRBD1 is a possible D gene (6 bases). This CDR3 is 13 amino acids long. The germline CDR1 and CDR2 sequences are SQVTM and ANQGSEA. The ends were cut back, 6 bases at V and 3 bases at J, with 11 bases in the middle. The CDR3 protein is CSVGRTDTGELFF. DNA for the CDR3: TGCAGCGTGGGAAGGACAGACACCGGGGAGCTGTTTTTT.

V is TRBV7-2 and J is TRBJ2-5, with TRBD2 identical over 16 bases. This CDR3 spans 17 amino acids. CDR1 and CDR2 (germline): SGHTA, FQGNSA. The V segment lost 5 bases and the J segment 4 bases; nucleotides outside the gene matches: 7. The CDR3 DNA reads TGTGCCAGCAGCCGGGGACTAGCGGGGGGGCAAGGAGAGACCCAGTACTTC. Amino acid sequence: CASSRGLAGGQGETQYF.

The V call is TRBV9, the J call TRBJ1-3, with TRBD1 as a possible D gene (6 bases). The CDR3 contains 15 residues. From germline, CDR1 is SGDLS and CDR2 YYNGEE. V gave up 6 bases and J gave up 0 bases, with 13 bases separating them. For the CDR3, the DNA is TGTGCCAGCACCTCGCGGGGGCTCTCTGGAAACACCATATATTTT. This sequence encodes CASTSRGLSGNTIYF.

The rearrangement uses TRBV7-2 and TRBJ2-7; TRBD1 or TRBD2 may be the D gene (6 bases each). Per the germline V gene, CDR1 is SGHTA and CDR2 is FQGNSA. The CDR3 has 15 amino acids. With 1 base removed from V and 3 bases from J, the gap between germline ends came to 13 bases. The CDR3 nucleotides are TGTGCCAGCAGCTTAGTGGGGGGCAGTTACTACGAGCAGTACTTC. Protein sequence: CASSLVGGSYYEQYF.

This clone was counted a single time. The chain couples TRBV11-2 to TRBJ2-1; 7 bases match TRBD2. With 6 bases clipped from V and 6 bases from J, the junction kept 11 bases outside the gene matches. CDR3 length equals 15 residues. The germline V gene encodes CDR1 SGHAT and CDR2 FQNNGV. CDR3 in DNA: TGTGCCAGCAGTTTCGGGAGGAGCCACAGCAATGAGCAGTTCTTC. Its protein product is CASSFGRSHSNEQFF.

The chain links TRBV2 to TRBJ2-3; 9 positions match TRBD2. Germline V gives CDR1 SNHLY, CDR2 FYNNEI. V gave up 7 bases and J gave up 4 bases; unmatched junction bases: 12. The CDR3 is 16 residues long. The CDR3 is CASTEGLALSSDTQYF. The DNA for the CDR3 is TGTGCCAGCACTGAGGGACTAGCCTTAAGCTCAGATACGCAGTATTTT.

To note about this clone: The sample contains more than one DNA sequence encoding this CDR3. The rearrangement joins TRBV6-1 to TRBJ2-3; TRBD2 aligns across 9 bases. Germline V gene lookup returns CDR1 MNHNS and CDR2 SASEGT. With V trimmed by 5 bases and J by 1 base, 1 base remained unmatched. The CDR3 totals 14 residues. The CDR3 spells CASSLAGRTDTQYF. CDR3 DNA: TGTGCCAGCAGTCTAGCGGGGCGCACAGATACGCAGTATTTT.

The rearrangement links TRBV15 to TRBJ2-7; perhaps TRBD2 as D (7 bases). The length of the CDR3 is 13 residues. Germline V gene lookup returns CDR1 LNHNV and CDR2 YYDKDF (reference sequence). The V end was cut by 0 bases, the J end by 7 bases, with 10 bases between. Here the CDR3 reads CATSRERGGEQYF. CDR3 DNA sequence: TGTGCCACCAGCAGAGAGAGGGGGGGAGAGCAGTACTTC.

CDR3 amino acids: CATSRGGGWPSGYTF. CDR3 nucleotides: TGTGCCACCAGCAGAGGGGGGGGTTGGCCCTCTGGCTACACCTTC. The chain uses TRBV15 and TRBJ1-2, with a tentative D call TRBD1 (5 bases). Germline V lookup: CDR1 LNHNV, CDR2 YYDKDF (reference sequence). The CDR3 totals 15 residues. V was cut by 1 base and J by 7 bases, with 16 bases left in between.

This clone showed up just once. CDR3 sequence: CASSRQAGGTYEQYF. As DNA, the CDR3 is TGCGCCAGCAGCCGACAAGCGGGGGGTACCTACGAGCAGTACTTC. J is TRBJ2-5 and V is TRBV4-1; 9 positions agree with TRBD2. The DNA matches TRBJ2-7 better at its end, which makes the J call doubtful. In germline, CDR1 is MGHRA, CDR2 YSYEKL. The CDR3 loop spans 15 amino acids.

CDR3: CASRGSGNQPQHF. The CDR3 coding sequence is TGTGCCAGCAGAGGGAGTGGCAATCAGCCCCAGCATTTT. The chain links TRBV6-5 to TRBJ1-5, with no clear D. The CDR3 runs 13 residues. Germline V gene lookup returns CDR1 MNHEY and CDR2 SVGAGI. Trimming stripped 6 bases from V and 2 bases from J, with 8 bases between.

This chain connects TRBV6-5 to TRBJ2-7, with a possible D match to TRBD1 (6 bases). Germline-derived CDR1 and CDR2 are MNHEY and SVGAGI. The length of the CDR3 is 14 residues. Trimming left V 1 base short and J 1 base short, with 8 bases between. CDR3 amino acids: CASSYLGQSYEQYF. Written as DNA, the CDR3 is TGTGCCAGCAGTTACTTAGGACAGTCCTACGAGCAGTACTTC.

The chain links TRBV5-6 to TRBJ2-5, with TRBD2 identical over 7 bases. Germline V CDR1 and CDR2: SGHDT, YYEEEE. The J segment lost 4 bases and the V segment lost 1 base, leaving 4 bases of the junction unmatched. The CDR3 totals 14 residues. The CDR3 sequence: CASSLMVAGETQYF. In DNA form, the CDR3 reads TGTGCCAGCAGCTTGATGGTAGCGGGAGAGACCCAGTACTTC.

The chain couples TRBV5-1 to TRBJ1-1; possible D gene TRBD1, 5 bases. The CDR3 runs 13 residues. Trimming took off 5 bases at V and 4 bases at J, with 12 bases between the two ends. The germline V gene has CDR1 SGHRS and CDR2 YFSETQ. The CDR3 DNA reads TGCGCCAGCAGGGGGGATATTACCACTGAAGCTTTCTTT. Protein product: CASRGDITTEAFF.

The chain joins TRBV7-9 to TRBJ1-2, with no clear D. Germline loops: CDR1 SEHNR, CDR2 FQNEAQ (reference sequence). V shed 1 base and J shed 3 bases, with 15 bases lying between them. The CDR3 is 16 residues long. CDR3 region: CASSLVADLRYYGYTF. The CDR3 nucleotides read TGTGCCAGCAGCTTAGTGGCGGACCTCCGCTACTATGGCTACACCTTC.

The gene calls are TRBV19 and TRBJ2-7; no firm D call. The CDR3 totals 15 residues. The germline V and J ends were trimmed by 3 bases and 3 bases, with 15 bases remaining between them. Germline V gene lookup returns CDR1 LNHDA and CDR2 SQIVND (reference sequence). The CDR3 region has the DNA TGTGCCAGTAGTATCGTGTGGGGATCGGACTACGAGCAGTACTTC. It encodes CASSIVWGSDYEQYF.